These 31 T cell receptor beta chains came from one sample sequenced in a study of blood T cell repertoires in COVID-19. The repertoire was sequenced with immunoSEQ multiplex PCR; TCRdb's copy has only in-frame clones and lacks some. The repertoire consists of more than 200,000 clones, with more than 70% occurring once and the leading ten covering around 4.5%. The sequenced sample consisted of PBMCs or T cells enriched from blood (not recorded which). All receptors come from a man younger than 45 with acute COVID-19.

The V and J genes are TRBV4-2 and TRBJ2-5; the match to TRBD2 covers 14 bases. Germline values: CDR1 LGHNA, CDR2 YNFKEQ. CDR3 length equals 19 residues. V dropped 1 base and J dropped 5; count of bases not matched to a gene: 12. The CDR3 bases are TGTGCCAGCAGCCAAGGCCTGACTAGCGGGGGGGCAGATCGGGAGACCCAGTACTTC. Protein: CASSQGLTSGGADRETQYF.

This clone was seen just once. The chain links TRBV6-6 to TRBJ1-1; D is uncertain. The V end was cut by 4 bases, the J end by 1 base, with 10 bases between. The CDR3 loop spans 14 amino acids. Germline loops: CDR1 MNHNY, CDR2 SVGAGI (reference sequence). This CDR3 is CASSSSNKNTEAFF. CDR3 DNA sequence: TGTGCCAGCAGTTCTAGCAACAAGAACACTGAAGCTTTCTTT.

The CDR3 bases are TGTGCCACCAGTGAACCCGGGAGAGTAGAGCAGTACTTC. This sequence encodes CATSEPGRVEQYF. The chain recombines TRBV24-1 with TRBJ2-7, with a possible D match to TRBD2 (6 bases). The CDR3 covers 13 residues. Germline V lookup: CDR1 KGHDR, CDR2 SFDVKD. V dropped 4 bases and J dropped 7 bases, with 13 bases sitting between them.

This clone appeared a few times. The chain links TRBV27 to TRBJ2-1; 9 nucleotides match TRBD2. Germline CDR1 MNHEY, CDR2 SMNVEV (reference sequence). This CDR3 is 19 amino acids long. Trimming took 4 bases from V and 4 from J; bases not matched to a gene: 17. The CDR3 here is CASSSLRASGESGYNEQFF. The CDR3 DNA reads TGTGCCAGCAGTTCTCTCCGGGCTAGCGGGGAGAGTGGTTACAATGAGCAGTTCTTC.

This clone was picked up a small number of times. The chain uses TRBV5-4 and TRBJ2-7, with a tentative D call TRBD1 (7 bases). Trimming removed 2 bases at V and 10 bases at J, with 16 bases between. CDR3 length: 13 residues. Germline lookup yields CDR1 SGHNT and CDR2 YYREEE (reference sequence). CDR3 nucleotide sequence: TGTGCCAGCAGCTTCCTGCGGGACAGCCAACAGTACTTC. This gives the protein CASSFLRDSQQYF.

V and J are TRBV9 and TRBJ2-1, with 15 bases that match TRBD2. CDR1 is SGDLS, CDR2 YYNGEE, per germline. V lost 2 bases and J lost 9; bases outside the gene matches: 9. This CDR3 has 17 amino acids. The CDR3 region has the DNA TGTGCCAGCAGCGTGGGACTAGCGGGGGGTCTATTGGGTGAGCAGTTCTTC. Translation: CASSVGLAGGLLGEQFF. The complete variable domain, with remaining parts taken from reference TRBV9 and TRBJ2-1, reads DSGVTQTPKHLITATGQRVTLRCSPRSGDLSVYWYQQSLDQGLQFLIQYYNGEERAKGNILERFSAQQFPDLHSELNLSSLELGDSALYFCASSVGLAGGLLGEQFFGPGTRLTVL.

V and J are TRBV9 and TRBJ2-5; TRBD2 is a possible D gene (5 bases). Deletions cut 0 bases from V and 1 base from J, with 7 bases between. The CDR3 length is 14 residues. Per germline, CDR1 SGDLS and CDR2 YYNGEE. CDR3 sequence (DNA): TGTGCCAGCAGCGTAGACGGGGTCCAAGAGACCCAGTACTTC. Translated, it gives CASSVDGVQETQYF.

The V gene is TRBV2, the J gene TRBJ1-2; D possibly corresponds to TRBD1 (6 bases). CDR3 length: 14 residues. The V gene's germline CDR1 is SNHLY and CDR2 FYNNEI. Trimming removed 2 bases at V and 6 bases at J, with 13 bases between. CDR3 region: CASSEFWGGDGYTF. The DNA for the CDR3 is TGTGCCAGCAGTGAATTCTGGGGGGGCGATGGCTACACCTTC.

V usage is TRBV5-4 and J usage is TRBJ1-4; D gene ambiguous. CDR1 SGHNT and CDR2 YYREEE come from the germline V gene (reference sequence). The germline V and J ends were trimmed by 0 bases and 2 bases, with 5 bases remaining between them. CDR3 size: 14 residues. This chain's CDR3 is CASSLGGTNEKLFF. The CDR3 region has the DNA TGTGCCAGCAGCTTGGGAGGGACTAATGAAAAACTGTTTTTT.

The rearrangement joins TRBV28 to TRBJ1-2; D gene uncertain. This CDR3 is 13 amino acids long. Trimming shortened V by 4 bases and J by 1 base, and 7 bases separated the two germline ends. Per the germline V gene, CDR1 is MDHEN and CDR2 is SYDVKM. This chain's CDR3 is CASSSIGNYGYTF. The CDR3 coding sequence is TGTGCCAGCAGTTCTATCGGTAACTATGGCTACACCTTC.

In this sample, this clone turned up a few times. The chain carries TRBV9 and TRBJ1-4; D gene uncertain. CDR1 is SGDLS and CDR2 is YYNGEE in the germline V gene. V gave up 4 bases and J gave up 0 bases, with 10 bases separating them. This CDR3 contains 15 residues. CDR3 nucleotide sequence: TGTGCCAGCAGCCCCCTCAGGTCAACTAATGAAAAACTGTTTTTT. As protein: CASSPLRSTNEKLFF.

The chain carries TRBV27 and TRBJ2-6; no clear D gene. The length of the CDR3 is 15 residues. Germline V CDR1 and CDR2: MNHEY, SMNVEV (reference sequence). Trimming pared 8 bases from V and 0 bases from J, leaving 11 bases between. The DNA of the CDR3 is TGTGCCAGCGCTAGTCTCTACTCTGGGGCCAACGTCCTGACTTTC. As protein: CASASLYSGANVLTF.

The chain joins TRBV19 to TRBJ2-1, with TRBD2 matching 7 bases. CDR3 size: 14 residues. J gave up 4 bases and V 10 bases, and 10 bases lay outside the gene matches. The germline CDR1 and CDR2 sequences are LNHDA and SQIVND (reference sequence). The CDR3 sequence: CAISGTPRYNEQFF. The CDR3 DNA is TGTGCCATCAGCGGGACTCCTCGATACAATGAGCAGTTCTTC.

The rearrangement joins TRBV7-2 to TRBJ1-1; possible D gene TRBD1, 6 bases. CDR3 size: 15 residues. Between the trimmed V and J ends, which lost 2 bases and 0 bases, there was a span of 10 bases. Germline V CDR1 and CDR2: SGHTA, FQGNSA. The CDR3 DNA reads as TGTGCCAGCAGCTTAAATGGACAGTTGAACACTGAAGCTTTCTTT. Its translation: CASSLNGQLNTEAFF. Filled out from reference TRBV7-2 and TRBJ1-1, the complete variable domain reads GAGVSQSPSNKVTEKGKDVELRCDPISGHTALYWYRQSLGQGLEFLIYFQGNSAPDKSGLPSDRFSAERTGGSVSTLTIQRTQQEDSAVYLCASSLNGQLNTEAFFGQGTRLTVV.

The chain employs TRBV28 and TRBJ1-5, with D possibly matching TRBD1 (6 bases). With 4 bases removed from V and 11 bases from J, the gap between germline ends came to 21 bases. From germline, CDR1 is MDHEN and CDR2 SYDVKM. CDR3 length: 15 residues. The CDR3 here is CASSSDFTGFPAQHF. CDR3 sequence (DNA): TGTGCCAGCAGTTCGGACTTCACAGGGTTCCCAGCCCAGCATTTT.

The chain uses TRBV3-1 (or the pseudogene TRBV3-2) and TRBJ2-2; 7 bases map to TRBD1. Germline V CDR1 and CDR2: LGHDT, YNNKEL (reference sequence). The CDR3 sequence is 16 residues long. V shed 5 bases, J shed 6 bases, and the junction held 12 bases outside the gene matches. CDR3 in amino acids: CASSDRDGSPPGELFF. The CDR3 bases are TGTGCCAGCAGCGACAGGGACGGGTCACCCCCCGGGGAGCTGTTTTTT.

This clone has a handful of counts. This chain connects TRBV10-2 to TRBJ1-5; TRBD1 agrees at 8 bases. Per germline, CDR1 WSHSY and CDR2 SAAADI. This CDR3 has 15 residues. Trimming took 5 bases from V and 1 from J; bases not matched to a gene: 4. CDR3 DNA sequence: TGCGCCAGCAGTCCTACAGGGGGAAGCAATCAGCCCCAGCATTTT. This gives the protein CASSPTGGSNQPQHF.

The chain joins TRBV2 to TRBJ1-1; no reliable D call. CDR3 length: 14 residues. V dropped 7 bases and J dropped 0 bases, with 12 bases sitting between them. The germline V gene encodes CDR1 SNHLY and CDR2 FYNNEI. CDR3 amino acids: CASTRVFMNTEAFF. The DNA for the CDR3 is TGTGCCAGCACTAGAGTATTTATGAACACTGAAGCTTTCTTT.

This chain joins TRBV6-5 and TRBJ2-1; 7 nucleotides agree with TRBD1. J was trimmed by 10 bases and V by 6 bases; bases with no gene match: 12. The germline gives CDR1 MNHEY, CDR2 SVGAGI. This CDR3 region has 14 residues. In DNA, the CDR3 is TGTGCCAGCAGCTCCGGGACAGTCGTTAAGGAGCAGTTCTTC. Translating it yields CASSSGTVVKEQFF.

V gene TRBV19 combines with J gene TRBJ2-7; the match to TRBD1 covers 10 bases. Germline-derived CDR1 and CDR2 are LNHDA and SQIVND (reference sequence). The CDR3 extends over 14 amino acids. The junction had 5 bases not matched to a gene; V was cut back by 4 bases and J by 5 bases. CDR3 nucleotides: TGTGCCAGTAGTAGGGGACAGGGGTACCACGAGCAGTACTTC. This translates into CASSRGQGYHEQYF.

This clone appeared a single time. CDR3 DNA sequence: TGTGCCAGCAGCCCTGCCGGGACAGGGGTTCAGCCCCAGCATTTT. Residues: CASSPAGTGVQPQHF. The genes are TRBV28 and TRBJ1-5; the match to TRBD1 covers 10 bases. The ends lost 6 bases at V and 6 bases at J; junction bases unmatched: 8. The germline gives CDR1 MDHEN, CDR2 SYDVKM. This CDR3 comprises 15 residues.

This clone came up a few times. The V and J genes are TRBV5-1 and TRBJ2-7; D may be TRBD2 (6 bases). Trimming pared 4 bases from V and 2 bases from J, leaving 13 bases between. Germline lookup yields CDR1 SGHRS and CDR2 YFSETQ. The CDR3 is made up of 14 amino acids. CDR3 region: CASSPGTQAYEQYF. As DNA, the CDR3 is TGCGCCAGCAGCCCCGGGACTCAAGCCTACGAGCAGTACTTC.

The chain uses TRBV2 and TRBJ1-6; D is undetermined. Germline V gene sequence: CDR1 SNHLY, CDR2 FYNNEI. V was cut by 3 bases and J by 9 bases, with 9 bases left in between. The CDR3 runs to 13 residues. The CDR3 nucleotides read TGTGCCAGCAGTGAGGGTAGAGGTTCACCCCTCCACTTT. Amino acid sequence: CASSEGRGSPLHF.

The rearrangement joins TRBV19 to TRBJ2-7, with 7 bases that match TRBD1. This CDR3 is built from 14 residues. V lost 5 bases, J lost 3 bases, and 7 bases stayed unmatched. Germline CDR1 reads LNHDA; CDR2 reads SQIVND (reference sequence). CDR3 bases: TGTGCCAGTAGTTCGGGGACAGCCTACTACGAGCAGTACTTC. Residues: CASSSGTAYYEQYF.

The J gene is TRBJ1-1, the V gene TRBV6-6; 7 bases match TRBD1. The CDR3 length is 15 residues. CDR1 and CDR2 (germline): MNHNY, SVGAGI (reference sequence). With V trimmed by 4 bases and J by 1 base, 6 bases remained unmatched. The CDR3 region is CASSLNRGWNTEAFF. The CDR3, as DNA: TGTGCCAGCAGTTTAAACAGGGGATGGAACACTGAAGCTTTCTTT.

This chain joins TRBV3-1 (or the pseudogene TRBV3-2) and TRBJ1-2, with a tentative D call TRBD1 (6 bases). CDR3 length: 12 residues. V was clipped by 4 bases and J by 4 bases, with 7 bases between them. Germline assignment: CDR1 LGHDT and CDR2 YNNKEL (reference sequence). The CDR3 DNA sequence: TGTGCCAGCAGCCTGGACAGCTATGGCTACACCTTC. This encodes CASSLDSYGYTF.

The genes are TRBV3-1 (or the pseudogene TRBV3-2) and TRBJ2-7, with D maybe TRBD1 (6 bases). V was clipped by 2 bases and J by 2 bases, with 10 bases between them. Looked up from germline, CDR1 is LGHDT and CDR2 is YNNKEL (reference sequence). The CDR3 has 14 residues. CDR3 region: CASSQSGETYEQYF. DNA for the CDR3: TGTGCCAGCAGCCAATCAGGGGAGACCTACGAGCAGTACTTC.

The J gene is TRBJ2-1, the V gene TRBV29-1; 9 bases line up with TRBD1. The CDR3 consists of 13 residues. The V gene end was trimmed by 4 bases and the J gene end by 4 bases; junction bases not matched to a gene: 2. Looked up from germline, CDR1 is SQVTM and CDR2 is ANQGSEA. The CDR3 region is CSVGDRVYNEQFF. The CDR3 nucleotides read TGCAGCGTTGGGGACAGGGTATACAATGAGCAGTTCTTC.

The CDR3: CASSTPSVADTQYF. CDR3 in DNA: TGTGCCAGCAGCACCCCAAGCGTAGCAGATACGCAGTATTTT. The rearrangement links TRBV7-9 to TRBJ2-3; D is undetermined. Per the germline V gene, CDR1 is SEHNR and CDR2 is FQNEAQ (reference sequence). Trimming took 5 bases from V and 4 from J, leaving 13 bases between them. The CDR3 spans 14 residues.

The rearrangement links TRBV6-4 to TRBJ1-1; D call uncertain. CDR3 length: 13 residues. V was cut by 6 bases and J by 2 bases, with 10 bases left in between. Germline V gene lookup returns CDR1 MRHNA and CDR2 SNTAGT. The CDR3 DNA reads as TGTGCCAGCAGGAGGGATCTTAACACTGAAGCTTTCTTT. Translated: CASRRDLNTEAFF.

This chain links TRBV21-1 with TRBJ1-5; the table calls TRBD1, which could not be checked here. TRBV21-1 is an annotated pseudogene. CDR3 length equals 14 residues. The CDR3 loop is CASSRSRARQPQHF. DNA for the CDR3: TGTGCCAGCAGCCGGAGCAGGGCACGTCAGCCCCAGCATTTT.